The following is a TCR beta chain sequence with its context. The entry originates in a study of cytomegalovirus exposure and HLA in healthy donors. The PCR was carried out with 60 Vbeta primers and 13 Jbeta primers. The assay was immunoSEQ multiplex PCR, and TCRdb's table has in-frame clones only and misses some. The data contain 100,000 to 150,000 clones, 75% of them singletons. This CDR3 has 15 amino acids. CDR1 is LGHNA and CDR2 is YSLEER in the germline V gene. The sequence derives from a woman in her 50s in good health and CMV-seronegative. The sample comprised PBMCs. V gene TRBV4-3 combines with J gene TRBJ2-5, with 13 nucleotides matching TRBD2. The J call is uncertain, as TRBJ2-7 better fits the DNA end. CDR3 sequence reads: CASSRTSGSSDEQYF. CDR3 DNA sequence: TGCGCCAGCAGCAGGACTAGCGGGAGTTCTGACGAGCAGTACTTC.